One and the same sample provided the 10 T cell receptor beta chains below, sequenced in a study of blood T cell repertoires in COVID-19. TCRdb's table, derived via immunoSEQ multiplex PCR, lists solely in-frame clones and lacks some. Of approximately 80,000 clones in the sample, approximately 76% were seen once. The specimen was peripheral blood. These receptors were obtained from a man aged 65 to 85 with active or convalescent COVID-19.

The CDR3 spells CSAQGPGSEAFF. The CDR3 nucleotides are TGCAGCGCTCAAGGACCAGGGTCTGAAGCTTTCTTT. V gene TRBV29-1 combines with J gene TRBJ1-1; D may be TRBD1 (5 bases). CDR1 and CDR2 (germline): SQVTM, ANQGSEA. The CDR3 covers 12 residues. The V gene lost 7 bases and the J gene lost 6 bases, with 15 bases spanning the gap.

This clone was observed once. The chain joins TRBV28 to TRBJ1-5; the D is unclear. The CDR3 extends over 12 amino acids. Trimming pared 10 bases from V and 4 bases from J, leaving 11 bases between. Germline lookup yields CDR1 MDHEN and CDR2 SYDVKM. In DNA form, the CDR3 reads TGTGCCACCCGACAAACAAATCAGCCCCAGCATTTT. It specifies CATRQTNQPQHF.

The gene calls are TRBV5-4 and TRBJ1-1; weak D call: TRBD1 (6 bases). Trimming shortened V by 4 bases and J by 11 bases, and 18 bases separated the two germline ends. The CDR3 has 13 amino acids. Germline-derived CDR1 and CDR2 are SGHNT and YYREEE (reference sequence). In DNA form, the CDR3 reads TGTGCCAGCAGCCCGACACAGGGTTCTGTTGCTTTCTTT. Amino acid sequence: CASSPTQGSVAFF.

This clone came up once. The V gene is TRBV30, the J gene TRBJ1-3; D remains unclear. V dropped 5 bases and J dropped 0 bases, with 8 bases sitting between them. From germline, CDR1 is GTSNPN and CDR2 SVGIG (reference sequence). The CDR3 extends over 13 amino acids. The CDR3 DNA is TGTGCCTGGGCCATGAGCTCTGGAAACACCATATATTTT. Its protein product is CAWAMSSGNTIYF.

This chain connects TRBV24-1 to TRBJ2-2; TRBD1 agrees at 7 bases. Germline V CDR1 and CDR2: KGHDR, SFDVKD. Trimming cost V 4 bases and J 4 bases; bases outside gene matches: 2. This CDR3 contains 14 residues. The CDR3 nucleotides read TGTGCCACCAGTGAAGGGACAGCCACCGGGGAGCTGTTTTTT. It encodes CATSEGTATGELFF.

A few counts support this clone. The V call is TRBV27, the J call TRBJ1-2; 11 nucleotides line up with TRBD1. The germline V gene has CDR1 MNHEY and CDR2 SMNVEV (reference sequence). With 5 bases clipped from V and 6 bases from J, the junction kept 8 bases outside the gene matches. CDR3 length: 15 amino acids. The CDR3 bases are TGTGCCAGCAGTCCTCCGGGACAGGGGGTCGATGGCTACACCTTC. The encoded protein is CASSPPGQGVDGYTF.

The rearrangement uses TRBV2 and TRBJ1-2; TRBD1 might be the D (5 bases). The CDR3 runs to 14 residues. V was trimmed by 4 bases and J by 5 bases, leaving 14 bases between them. Germline assignment: CDR1 SNHLY and CDR2 FYNNEI. CDR3 region: CASSVVDRDYGYTF. The CDR3 DNA follows: TGTGCCAGCAGTGTGGTTGACAGAGATTATGGCTACACCTTC.

The chain employs TRBV18 and TRBJ2-7; 8 nucleotides match TRBD1. The germline gives CDR1 KGHSH, CDR2 LQKENI. V lost 3 bases and J lost 0; bases outside the gene matches: 4. The CDR3 has 15 residues. CDR3 sequence (DNA): TGTGCCAGCTCACCTCCTGGACAGGGCTCCTACGAGCAGTACTTC. It specifies CASSPPGQGSYEQYF.

The DNA for the CDR3 is TGTGCCTGGAGTGTACGGGGACAGGGACTGTATGGCTACACCTTC. Its translation: CAWSVRGQGLYGYTF. The V call is TRBV30, the J call TRBJ1-2; TRBD1 aligns across 9 bases. Germline loops: CDR1 GTSNPN, CDR2 SVGIG (reference sequence). V lost 0 bases, J lost 5 bases, and 7 bases stayed unmatched. The CDR3 totals 15 residues.

Only one count was recorded for this clone. This sequence joins TRBV13 and TRBJ2-3; 8 positions agree with TRBD2. After removal of 4 bases from V and 6 bases from J, the junction contained 6 bases not matched to a gene. The CDR3 is made up of 14 amino acids. Germline CDR1 is PRHDT and CDR2 is FYEKMQ (reference sequence). CDR3 loop: CASSSGLASDTQYF. The DNA of the CDR3 is TGTGCCAGCAGCTCCGGACTAGCTTCCGATACGCAGTATTTT.